This T cell receptor (beta chain) was observed in a study of blood T cell repertoires in COVID-19. This table comes from immunoSEQ multiplex PCR, and its TCRdb copy is limited to in-frame clones, with some not included. The data contain approximately 210,000 clones, roughly 94% of them seen just once; the ten biggest clones take up 0.76%. This CDR3 region has 15 residues. Unmatched junction bases numbered 6, after V lost 0 bases and J lost 6 bases. CDR1 is MNHEY and CDR2 is SVGAGI in the germline V gene. Sequencing was performed on peripheral blood. The chain recombines TRBV6-5 with TRBJ2-7, with 9 positions matching TRBD1. This receptor was identified in a man aged 30 to 39 with COVID-19, enrolled during active disease. The CDR3 sequence: CASSYSWTGAVEQYF. The CDR3 DNA follows: TGTGCCAGCAGTTACTCGTGGACAGGGGCTGTCGAGCAGTACTTC.